This TCR beta chain was captured by sequencing in a study of a mutant IDH1 vaccine in newly diagnosed glioma (dated by TCRdb to the early 2020s). Turning to the overall study: Vaccination was initiated 4-6 weeks after radiotherapy alone, or concurrently with temozolomide cycles in the chemotherapy-containing groups. Of the 25 to 40 patients who were treated, about 62% were male and around 40% were female, and the mean age was around 41 years. Prior to enrollment, patients had been given standard therapy consisting of radiotherapy alone, temozolomide alone, or radiochemotherapy with temozolomide, with the combination given to most patients. The week-35 safety follow-up took place at visit V12, and the week-47 end of study took place at visit V13. Six visits were used for peripheral blood collection: V03 (baseline), V05, V07, V10, V12 and V13. For exploratory analyses, longitudinal TCRB deep sequencing was carried out in about 25 treated patients wherever samples were available. Broad study findings and their caveats: Pseudoprogression seemed to be unrelated to changes in the top peripheral T cell clonotypes found by TCRB sequencing. The authors stated that sample limitations prevented analyses of patient blood samples from being reproduced. PBMC samples for TCRB deep sequencing were selected based on availability. Across multiple MHC alleles, vaccine-induced immune responses were seen in 93.3% of patients.

The time point label, read with the paper, signifies: week 47, end of study. A 20-mer mutant IDH1 peptide at 300 micrograms in Montanide made up each vaccine dose, which was injected subcutaneously together with topical imiquimod. Eight vaccinations were administered to patients in weeks 1, 3, 5, 7, 11, 15, 19 and 23, corresponding to visits V03 through V10. All donors had newly diagnosed IDH1-mutant astrocytomas of WHO grade 3 or 4 that showed loss of nuclear ATRX. The samples were drawn from NOA16, a multicentre, single-arm, open-label phase I trial in Germany that tested a mutant IDH1 peptide vaccine in humans for the first time. Genomic DNA for TCRB sequencing was isolated from EDTA blood with the DNeasy Blood and Tissue Kit. The library was generated by the immunoSEQ multiplex PCR assay. The hsTCRB Kit was used according to the manufacturer's protocol to amplify rearranged TCR beta chain sequences. TCRB libraries were sequenced on an Illumina MiSeq. Regarding the original processing steps: The kit vendor's proprietary platform handled demultiplexing, trimming and gene mapping. As stored in TCRdb, this immuneACCESS dataset retains in-frame rearrangements with V and J assigned. A fraction of the clones does not appear; measured against another copy, unresolved V genes explain less than half of the discrepancy, and the remainder lacks a known reason. The DNA was the basis for D and trimming; V, J and clone size are from that table. The sample records approximately 56,000 clones, around 75% of which are singletons. The ten largest clones represent around 5% of the sample.

There are a few counts of this clone. This clone's antigen is unknown. One base away there is no much larger clone; base qualities are not given. Spanning cysteine to phenylalanine, the CDR3 consists of 15 amino acids. Just the 45-base CDR3 DNA is kept, in frame starting at base 1. CDR1 and CDR2 (LNHNV, YYDKDF) derive from the germline V gene (reference sequence). The germline ends are 13 bases apart after V is trimmed by 5 bases and J by 2 bases. The source material was PBMCs, sampled from a glioma patient whose treatment included an IDH1 peptide vaccine. The chain couples TRBV15 to TRBJ1-5; no D gene call is confident. This TCR derives from a man in his fifties with glioma. The DNA reads as follows: TGTGCCACCAGCGGTTCGGTTTTAGGCAATCAGCCCCAGCATTTT. It translates to CATSGSVLGNQPQHF.